This T cell receptor beta chain appears in the sequencing data of a study of T-cell memory formation after mild COVID-19. Study-level points and caveats: CD8+ contracting clones occupied EMRA, while CD4+ ones occupied mainly CM and EM. The appearance of some responding clones in pre-infection memory suggested that cross-reactive memory joined.

A note on this clonotype: Its antigen is unidentified.

TCRdb passed the 5' RACE reads through MiXCR, listing each CDR3 protein once. The table shows roughly 300,000 distinct CDR3 sequences, with 8% to 9% occurring only once. Germline V CDR1 and CDR2: DFQATT, SNEGSKA (reference sequence). Trimming shortened V by 4 bases and J by 6 bases, and 13 bases separated the two germline ends. This CDR3 region has 13 residues. The clonotype comes from a man aged 18 to 30 who had mild COVID-19 (a few samples of this study predate the infection). Cell type and time point are not known. Sequenced material: PBMCs or a T cell subset sorted from them (not recorded which). V is TRBV20-1 and J is TRBJ2-1; D might be TRBD2 (6 bases). The CDR3: CSAKAGPSNEQFF. The CDR3, as DNA: TGCAGTGCTAAGGCGGGACCATCCAATGAGCAGTTCTTC.